This T cell receptor beta chain originates from a study of shared clonotypes between healthy human individuals. The wider study: The study enrolled a couple of women and a few men aged 18 to 49. The plates for each donor numbered three CD4 naive, three CD4 memory, two CD8 naive and one CD8 memory. Broader study findings: A reduction in generation probabilities was seen for non-shared clonotypes relative to those shared by all four donors.

V gave up 10 bases and J gave up 2 bases; unmatched junction bases: 8. CDR1 is MNHEY and CDR2 is SVGAGI in the germline V gene. The CDR3 has 14 amino acids. Repertoires were generated with immunoSEQ multiplex PCR, while TCRdb's copy carries only in-frame clones and drops some. Of about 530,000 clones listed, 90% to 97% are singletons. With respect to this clone: Its specificity is not known.

Sequencing was performed on naive CD4+ T cells sorted from blood. Subset of the sample: CD45RA+ positively selected. The V and J genes are TRBV6-5 and TRBJ2-7; 10 nucleotides agree with TRBD1. The sequence was obtained from a woman aged 25 to 39 in good health. CDR3 residues: CAISPGTGAYEQYF. The CDR3 DNA is TGTGCCATCAGCCCCGGGACAGGGGCCTACGAGCAGTACTTC.